This entry features one TCR beta chain sequence. This sample is part of a study of blood T cell repertoires in COVID-19. For the study at large: COVID-19 samples, acute and convalescent, were from the United States, Italy and Spain. T cells, B-cell-depleted T cells, or PBMCs provided the cDNA or gDNA that served as material.

CDR1 and CDR2 (germline): SGHVS, FQNEAQ. Deletions cut 5 bases from V and 8 bases from J, with 15 bases between. The CDR3 is 13 residues long. In the original analysis: Estimated nucleated cell counts came from reference gene primer amplification. The data were produced by immunoSEQ multiplex PCR, yet TCRdb's version contains in-frame clones alone and is incomplete. V and J calls and clone size are as listed in that table; D and trimming were resolved from the DNA. The table lists around 270,000 clones, 88% of them singletons, with roughly 3.9% in the top ten. This sequence was found in a man in his fifties or sixties who had recovered from COVID-19. The sample consisted of peripheral blood. The genes are TRBV7-8 and TRBJ1-1; D remains unclear. The CDR3 sequence: CASSPRVPAEAFF. The DNA of the CDR3 is TGTGCCAGCAGCCCCCGGGTGCCGGCCGAAGCTTTCTTT.